Shown below are 10 T cell receptor beta chains from a single sample sequenced in a study of T cells after yellow fever vaccination. MiXCR, run by TCRdb on the 5' RACE reads, gives a single entry per CDR3 protein. There are 310,000 or so distinct CDR3 sequences in the sample; around 7.3% occur only once, and roughly a sixth lies in the top ten. This sample comprised PBMCs, obtained approximately 47 days after the first yellow fever vaccination. These TCRs come from a man in his late teens or twenties who received the YFV17D yellow fever vaccine.

V is TRBV5-2 and J is TRBJ2-2; the D call in the table, TRBD2, was not verified against the DNA. TRBV5-2 is labeled a pseudogene. The CDR3 runs 19 residues. The CDR3 bases are TGTGCCAGGGGCCCCGGGCTCGGGGTTGCGGGGGAGTCCCGCGGGGAGCTGTTTTTT. Protein sequence: CARGPGLGVAGESRGELFF.

This chain links TRBV5-1 with TRBJ2-1; tentative D call: TRBD2 (6 bases). The CDR3 length is 15 residues. Trimming stripped 0 bases from V and 6 bases from J, with 13 bases between. Germline loops: CDR1 SGHRS, CDR2 YFSETQ. The CDR3 nucleotides read TGCGCCAGCAGCTTGGGAGTGGCGGGGATCAATGAGCAGTTCTTC. It encodes CASSLGVAGINEQFF.

This clonotype was recorded at least ten times. J is TRBJ2-5 and V is TRBV5-1; perhaps TRBD2 as D (5 bases). This CDR3 comprises 13 residues. V dropped 2 bases and J dropped 5 bases, with 10 bases sitting between them. CDR1 is SGHRS and CDR2 is YFSETQ in the germline V gene. In DNA form, the CDR3 reads TGCGCCAGCAGCTTTACGGGGTTGGAGACCCAGTACTTC. It translates to CASSFTGLETQYF.

In this sample, this clonotype turned up many times. The chain recombines TRBV12-3 or TRBV12-4 with TRBJ2-1, with 13 bases lining up with TRBD2. This CDR3 contains 15 residues. The J segment lost 5 bases and the V segment lost 5 bases, leaving 3 bases of the junction unmatched. CDR3 sequence reads: CASSQLAGGDNEQFF. Written as DNA, the CDR3 is TGTGCCAGCAGTCAACTAGCGGGGGGGGACAATGAGCAGTTCTTC.

In this sample, this clonotype turned up a few times. This chain joins TRBV7-3 and TRBJ2-1, with TRBD2 as a possible D gene (6 bases). The CDR3 has 20 residues. V was cut by 1 base and J by 9 bases, with 31 bases left in between. Germline V gives CDR1 SGHTA, CDR2 FQGTGA. CDR3 amino acids: CASSLIPLPFALAGTGEQFF. The CDR3 nucleotides are TGTGCCAGCAGCTTAATTCCCCTTCCTTTCGCGTTGGCGGGAACCGGTGAGCAGTTCTTC.

V is TRBV21-1 and J is TRBJ1-6; the table's D call, TRBD1, was not checked against the DNA. TRBV21-1 is deemed a pseudogene. The CDR3 totals 17 residues. CDR3 protein: CASPGQGSPGPNSPLHF. The DNA for the CDR3 is TGTGCCAGCCCGGGACAGGGGAGCCCTGGTCCTAATTCACCCCTCCACTTT.

This sequence joins TRBV4-1 and TRBJ2-1; D ambiguous. Germline CDR1 is MGHRA and CDR2 is YSYEKL. Trimming took 1 base from V and 4 from J, leaving 2 bases between them. The CDR3 runs 12 residues. CDR3 sequence (DNA): TGCGCCAGCAGCCAAGTATACAATGAGCAGTTCTTC. It is translated as CASSQVYNEQFF.

This clonotype turned up a few times. The CDR3 DNA follows: TGCGCCAGCAGCTTCTCCGGGATTGGCGGTGAGCAGTTCTTC. This codes for CASSFSGIGGEQFF. J is TRBJ2-1 and V is TRBV5-1, with D maybe TRBD2 (5 bases). The CDR3 is made up of 14 amino acids. CDR1 is SGHRS, CDR2 YFSETQ, per germline. Trimming shortened V by 2 bases and J by 9 bases, and 15 bases separated the two germline ends. Filled out from reference TRBV5-1 and TRBJ2-1, the complete variable domain reads KAGVTQTPRYLIKTRGQQVTLSCSPISGHRSVSWYQQTPGQGLQFLFEYFSETQRNKGNFPGRFSGRQFSNSRSEMNVSTLELGDSALYLCASSFSGIGGEQFFGPGTRLTVL.

The rearrangement links TRBV20-1 to TRBJ2-3, with 8 bases lining up with TRBD2. The CDR3 runs to 13 residues. Looked up from germline, CDR1 is DFQATT and CDR2 is SNEGSKA (reference sequence). V was clipped by 5 bases and J by 4 bases; unmatched bases: 5. The CDR3 sequence: CSAAAGVADTQYF. Written as DNA, the CDR3 is TGCAGTGCTGCAGCGGGGGTCGCAGATACGCAGTATTTT.

This clonotype appeared many times. The chain joins TRBV18 to TRBJ1-1; D gene ambiguous. This CDR3 has 14 amino acids. CDR1 and CDR2 (germline): KGHSH, LQKENI. The germline V and J ends were trimmed by 5 bases and 4 bases, with 14 bases remaining between them. As DNA, the CDR3 is TGTGCCAGCTCAGGCCTTGAGGGAGGCACTGAAGCTTTCTTT. Protein sequence: CASSGLEGGTEAFF.